Listed below are T cell receptor beta chains from one sample, sequenced in a study of T cell repertoires in cytomegalovirus infection. The antigens these receptors bind are not known. TCRdb re-derived calls from the reads in MiXCR, one entry per CDR3 protein. The sample has under 200,000 distinct CDR3 sequences; less than 25% are singletons. Sample: CD8+ T cells from cultured PBMCs, taken from culture after CMV antigen stimulation. The origin of the receptors is a human donor in good health (CMV status not recorded). Some clones in this sample may be carry-over from other donors' samples. CDR3s leave out the opening cysteine and the closing phenylalanine or tryptophan.

J gene,V gene,CDR3 protein
TRBJ2-1,TRBV6-2/TRBV6-3,ASSYTATGFEQF
TRBJ2-7,TRBV7-2,ASSSLAGATYEQY
TRBJ2-5,TRBV7-8,ASSLAFQGMEETQY
TRBJ1-1,TRBV7-2,ASSLGPRGFTEAF
TRBJ1-1,TRBV4-3,ASSQERQLNTEAF
TRBJ1-4,TRBV7-9,ASSFRAAKEKLF
TRBJ2-7,TRBV12-3/TRBV12-4,ASSSQSSYEQY
TRBJ2-7,TRBV15,ATEPGTGVTYEQY
TRBJ2-7,TRBV5-6,ASSLPELEASTYYEQY
TRBJ1-6,TRBV28,ATADRRLGSPLH
TRBJ2-1,TRBV7-2,ASSLIGSFAGGYSSYNEQF
TRBJ1-2,TRBV6-6,ASSDPLDTSYGYT
TRBJ2-2,TRBV19,ASSTLRRGGGELF
TRBJ1-2,TRBV7-9,ASSSDGGSEGYT
TRBJ1-3,TRBV7-6,ASSPRRSQEIGNTIY
TRBJ2-1,TRBV6-5,ASSYSRLAGDEQF
TRBJ1-1,TRBV6-2/TRBV6-3,ASSYRDRALGNTEAF
TRBJ1-3,TRBV7-2,ASSLARAGNTIY
TRBJ1-6,TRBV6-5,ASSYWAGTVYNSPLH
TRBJ1-6,TRBV6-1,ASSVESSYNSPLH
TRBJ1-1,TRBV4-1,ASSNWEAGGFSAEAF
TRBJ2-5,TRBV4-1,ASSFGTPQETQY
TRBJ2-7,TRBV19,ASSFAGSYEQY
TRBJ2-5,TRBV6-6,ASRTGDYQETQY